These 4 T cell receptor beta chains came from one sample sequenced in a study of blood T cell repertoires in COVID-19. Generated by immunoSEQ multiplex PCR, the TCRdb table keeps only in-frame clones and is missing some. Of some 400,000 clones in the sample, approximately 89% were seen once. Sequenced input: peripheral blood. The receptors come from a woman aged 55 to 70 with COVID-19, enrolled during active disease.

The V call is TRBV6-5, the J call TRBJ1-1; no firm D call. The CDR3 length is 11 residues. Germline V CDR1 and CDR2: MNHEY, SVGAGI. V lost 3 bases and J lost 11, with 10 bases in between. CDR3 region: CASSYRREAFF. The CDR3 bases are TGTGCCAGCAGTTATCGAAGAGAGGCTTTCTTT.

The chain recombines TRBV11-2 with TRBJ2-6; 10 bases match TRBD1. Trimming took 5 bases from V and 0 from J; bases not matched to a gene: 4. The V gene's germline CDR1 is SGHAT and CDR2 FQNNGV. The CDR3 runs 17 residues. CDR3 nucleotides: TGTGCCAGCAGCCGGGGACAGGGGAACTCTGGGGCCAACGTCCTGACTTTC. Its protein product is CASSRGQGNSGANVLTF.

The chain employs TRBV7-3 and TRBJ2-3; D perhaps matches TRBD2 (6 bases). Germline V gives CDR1 SGHTA, CDR2 FQGTGA. Trimming removed 5 bases at V and 7 bases at J, with 13 bases between. The CDR3 is 13 residues long. The CDR3 loop is CASSPVEGNTQYF. DNA for the CDR3: TGTGCCAGCAGCCCCGTGGAGGGGAATACGCAGTATTTT.

J is TRBJ1-1 and V is TRBV19, with 8 bases matching TRBD1. Germline CDR1 is LNHDA and CDR2 is SQIVND (reference sequence). The V gene end was trimmed by 8 bases and the J gene end by 0 bases; junction bases not matched to a gene: 5. The CDR3 is made up of 14 amino acids. In DNA, the CDR3 is TGTGCCAGTGGGACAGGATCAATGAACACTGAAGCTTTCTTT. Translated: CASGTGSMNTEAFF.